The 14 T cell receptor beta chains below all came from one sample that was sequenced in a study of cytomegalovirus exposure and HLA in healthy donors (dated 2017 in TCRdb). Library prep was done by the immunoSEQ multiplex PCR assay. The multiplex PCR relied on a mix of 60 forward primers for TCR Vbeta segments and 13 reverse primers for TCR Jbeta segments. TCRdb mirrors the immuneACCESS table, restricted to in-frame sequences. Some clones are absent from its copies; in checked studies, under half trace to an unresolved V gene, and the reason for the others is unknown. The sample includes 40,000 or so clones, with approximately 66% observed a single time. The ten top clones hold roughly a sixth of the sample. Sample: PBMCs. The receptors come from a man aged 45-60 years in good health and CMV-seropositive.

The chain links TRBV6-1 to TRBJ1-4, with 9 bases matching TRBD1. The CDR3 spans 18 residues. Per germline, CDR1 MNHNS and CDR2 SASEGT. V dropped 4 bases and J dropped 8; count of bases not matched to a gene: 17. The CDR3 DNA reads as TGTGCCAGCAGTGCGGGACAGGGCTTCGAAGGGTTTCGGGAAAAACTGTTTTTT. This encodes CASSAGQGFEGFREKLFF.

This clone was seen just once. Its ends do not fully match the called genes, so a read error is possible. The CDR3 reads CASSLGQGGFF. CDR3 nucleotides: TGTGCCAGCAGCTTAGGACAGGGCGGTTTCTTC. The genes are TRBV11-3 and TRBJ1-2; 7 bases map to TRBD1. This CDR3 has 11 amino acids. Germline CDR1 SGHNT, CDR2 YENEEA.

The rearrangement joins TRBV29-1 to TRBJ2-5, with TRBD2 identical over 9 bases. The junction had 4 bases not matched to a gene; V was cut back by 7 bases and J by 4 bases. Germline V lookup: CDR1 SQVTM, CDR2 ANQGSEA. The CDR3 has 12 amino acids. The CDR3, as DNA: TGCAGCGCCGCGGGGGGGGGAGAGACCCAGTACTTC. This gives the protein CSAAGGGETQYF.

The CDR3 loop reads CASSDSLMQGYTF. The CDR3 coding sequence is TGTGCCAGCAGCGACAGTCTTATGCAGGGCTACACCTTC. The chain links TRBV6-6 to TRBJ1-2; TRBD1 might be the D (5 bases). The germline CDR1 and CDR2 sequences are MNHNY and SVGAGI (reference sequence). The length of the CDR3 is 13 residues. Trimming removed 6 bases from V and 8 bases from J, with 16 bases in between.

This clone has just a few counts. This chain uses TRBV25-1 with TRBJ1-1, with unresolved D. The CDR3 is 14 amino acids. From germline, CDR1 is MGHDK and CDR2 SYGVNS. V was clipped by 8 bases and J by 0 bases, with 13 bases between them. The CDR3 DNA is TGTGCCAGCGGCCAGACTAACGTGAACACTGAAGCTTTCTTT. Amino acids: CASGQTNVNTEAFF.

The rearrangement uses TRBV30 and TRBJ1-2; TRBD1 might be the D (5 bases). V was clipped by 3 bases and J by 3 bases, with 8 bases between them. This CDR3 is built from 12 residues. The germline CDR1 and CDR2 sequences are GTSNPN and SVGIG (reference sequence). This CDR3 reads CAWSPGDYGYTF. The CDR3 DNA follows: TGTGCCTGGAGCCCGGGGGACTATGGCTACACCTTC.

V gene TRBV11-2 combines with J gene TRBJ1-3, with unresolved D. The CDR3 sequence is 16 residues long. Germline V gives CDR1 SGHAT, CDR2 FQNNGV. Trimming took 4 bases from V and 0 from J, leaving 13 bases between them. In DNA, the CDR3 is TGTGCCAGCAGCTCGTATGTTGGGCCCTCTGGAAACACCATATATTTT. Its translation: CASSSYVGPSGNTIYF.

This clone was counted ten times or more. J is TRBJ1-5 and V is TRBV27, with 9 bases that match TRBD1. The germline gives CDR1 MNHEY, CDR2 SMNVEV (reference sequence). The V segment lost 2 bases and the J segment 0 bases; nucleotides outside the gene matches: 5. The CDR3 loop spans 17 amino acids. The CDR3 nucleotides read TGTGCCAGCAGTTTAATTCGGACAGGGGATAGCAATCAGCCCCAGCATTTT. This translates into CASSLIRTGDSNQPQHF.

CDR3 loop: CSVDNGPFDEQFF. CDR3 nucleotide sequence: TGCAGCGTCGACAATGGGCCTTTTGATGAGCAGTTCTTC. This chain uses TRBV29-1 with TRBJ2-1; D is unclear. Germline-derived CDR1 and CDR2 are SQVTM and ANQGSEA. Trimming shortened V by 6 bases and J by 8 bases, and 17 bases separated the two germline ends. The CDR3 extends over 13 amino acids.

J is TRBJ1-3 and V is TRBV5-1, with D possibly TRBD1 on 5 matching bases. The V gene's germline CDR1 is SGHRS and CDR2 YFSETQ. The CDR3 spans 14 residues. V gave up 0 bases and J gave up 4 bases, with 8 bases separating them. CDR3 in DNA: TGCGCCAGCAGCTTGGCAGGGTACGGAAACACCATATATTTT. Its translation is CASSLAGYGNTIYF. Full variable domain (rest looked up from reference TRBV5-1 and TRBJ1-3): KAGVTQTPRYLIKTRGQQVTLSCSPISGHRSVSWYQQTPGQGLQFLFEYFSETQRNKGNFPGRFSGRQFSNSRSEMNVSTLELGDSALYLCASSLAGYGNTIYFGEGSWLTVV.

V usage is TRBV9 and J usage is TRBJ1-2, with D possibly being TRBD1 (5 bases). There are 15 residues in the CDR3. Germline-derived CDR1 and CDR2 are SGDLS and YYNGEE. Trimming left V 5 bases short and J 2 bases short, with 16 bases between. The CDR3 is CASSPVGAGNYGYTF. CDR3 coding DNA: TGTGCCAGCAGTCCAGTAGGGGCGGGGAACTATGGCTACACCTTC.

Only one count was recorded for this clone. This chain uses TRBV11-1 with TRBJ2-5, with D possibly matching TRBD1 (6 bases). CDR1 is SGHAT and CDR2 is FQDESV in the germline V gene (reference sequence). V shed 5 bases and J shed 3 bases, with 13 bases lying between them. CDR3 length equals 14 residues. CDR3 region: CASSPTRQEETQYF. DNA of the CDR3: TGTGCCAGCAGCCCAACGAGACAGGAAGAGACCCAGTACTTC.

The chain combines TRBV4-2 with TRBJ2-1, with 12 bases lining up with TRBD1. CDR3 size: 18 residues. J gave up 10 bases and V 3 bases, and 16 bases lay outside the gene matches. Germline CDR1 reads LGHNA; CDR2 reads YNFKEQ. Here the CDR3 DNA reads TGTGCCAGCAGCCACCTTCTTCAAGGGGGACAGGGGGCTGCGGAGCAGTTCTTC. It codes for CASSHLLQGGQGAAEQFF.

The chain combines TRBV6-1 with TRBJ1-6; 10 positions agree with TRBD1. Germline V CDR1 and CDR2: MNHNS, SASEGT. This CDR3 spans 14 amino acids. V lost 7 bases, J lost 7 bases, and 4 bases stayed unmatched. DNA for the CDR3: TGTGCCAGCATATGGACAGGGGGAAATTCACCCCTCCACTTT. The encoded protein is CASIWTGGNSPLHF.